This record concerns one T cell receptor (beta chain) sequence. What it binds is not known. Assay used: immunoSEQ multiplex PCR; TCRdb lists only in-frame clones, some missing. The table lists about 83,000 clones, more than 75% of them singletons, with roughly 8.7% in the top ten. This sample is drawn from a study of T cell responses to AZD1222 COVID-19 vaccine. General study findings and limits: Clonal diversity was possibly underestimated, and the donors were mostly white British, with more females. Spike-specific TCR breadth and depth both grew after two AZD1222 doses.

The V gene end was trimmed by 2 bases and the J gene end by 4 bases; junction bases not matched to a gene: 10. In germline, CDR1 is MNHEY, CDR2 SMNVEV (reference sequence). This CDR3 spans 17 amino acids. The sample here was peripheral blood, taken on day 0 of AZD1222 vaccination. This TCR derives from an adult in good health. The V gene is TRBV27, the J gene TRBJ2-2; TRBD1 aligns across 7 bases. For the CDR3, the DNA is TGTGCCAGCAGTTTAACTCCCGAGGGGGCGGGCACCGGGGAGCTGTTTTTT. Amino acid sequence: CASSLTPEGAGTGELFF.